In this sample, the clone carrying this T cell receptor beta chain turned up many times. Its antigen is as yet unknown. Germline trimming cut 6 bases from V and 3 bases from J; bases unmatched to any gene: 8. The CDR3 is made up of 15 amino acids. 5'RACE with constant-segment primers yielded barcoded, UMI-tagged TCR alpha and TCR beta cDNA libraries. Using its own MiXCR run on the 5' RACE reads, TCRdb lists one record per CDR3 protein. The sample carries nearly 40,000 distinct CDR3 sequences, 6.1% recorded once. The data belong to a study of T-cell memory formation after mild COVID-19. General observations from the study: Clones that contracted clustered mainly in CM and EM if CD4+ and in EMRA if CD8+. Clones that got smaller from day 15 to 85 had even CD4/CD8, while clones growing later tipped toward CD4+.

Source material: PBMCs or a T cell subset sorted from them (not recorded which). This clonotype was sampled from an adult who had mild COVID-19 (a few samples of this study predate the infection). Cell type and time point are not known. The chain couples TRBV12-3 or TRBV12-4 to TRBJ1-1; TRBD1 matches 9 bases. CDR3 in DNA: TGTGCCAGCAGGGAAGGGACAGGGAGGGACACTGAAGCTTTCTTT. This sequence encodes CASREGTGRDTEAFF.